This T cell receptor beta chain was sequenced during a study of shared clonotypes between healthy human individuals (TCRdb year 2020). With regard to the full study: Three men and a couple of women, aged 18 to 49 years, made up the cohort. For each donor, CD4 naive and CD4 memory were each given three plates, CD8 naive was given two plates, and CD8 memory was given one plate. Per donor, leukapheresis produced somewhere between about 0.85 and 8.9 billion PBMCs. Different laboratories and diverse techniques were used to prepare libraries and sequence TCR repertoires, to increase sequencing depth and limit assay-specific biases. To estimate repertoire size and how much clonotypes are shared between individuals, the study performed deep sequencing of blood TCR repertoires from 4 to 6 healthy adults. Broad study findings and their caveats: Estimated clonotype richness was generally larger for naive than for memory subsets. Because the study included only a small number of donors, the genetic and exposure-history diversity represented was limited. Higher generation probabilities were observed for clonotypes shared by all four sorted-subset donors than for non-shared clonotypes. Sampling was restricted to blood, and TCR repertoires in tissue are likely to differ from TCR repertoires in blood. Based on pairwise subsampling, the degree of clonotype sharing among donors was expected to be affected by sequencing depth. Across a handful of donors, approximately 5% of naive CD4, approximately 3.5% of naive CD8, under 2.5% of memory CD4, and about 0.44% of memory CD8 clonotypes were shared. Rarefaction of sorted-subset datasets indicated incomplete sequencing despite the large sequencing depth.

Donors were healthy HIV-negative adults with no recently reported acute infections or vaccinations. All donors were Caucasian adults living in Nashville, Tennessee, USA. Magnetic negative selection was used to enrich CD4+ T cells, after which naive cells were positively selected on CD45RA and the negative fraction became the memory subset. After blood collection by leukapheresis, PBMCs were isolated using Ficoll-Histopaque density gradient centrifugation and then cryopreserved in the vapor phase of liquid nitrogen. Purity and quantity of every magnetically sorted T cell population were checked by analytical flow cytometry. Genomic DNA was isolated from each sorted fraction and quantified by UV absorbance on a Nanodrop 2000c. With respect to this clone: This clone's antigen is unknown. Qualities for individual bases were not recorded, and no much larger clone is one base off.

V loses 0 bases, J loses 7 bases, and the germline ends lie 15 bases apart. Including cysteine and phenylalanine, the CDR3 has 15 amino acids. Only CDR3 DNA is held: 45 bases, read in frame from base 1. For CDR1 and CDR2, the germline V gene lists SGHDN and FVKESK. Using the deep immunoSEQ assay, TCR CDR3 regions were amplified from genomic DNA by multiplex PCR. Extracted genomic DNA from each cell subset was distributed evenly across all wells of several immunoSEQ 96-well plates, and each plate was treated as a replicate. For sorted subsets, each replicate PCR was loaded with 150 to 250 ng genomic DNA, equivalent to about 30,000 T cell genomes. Purified libraries were quantified with a Qubit 3.0 fluorometer, sized on a Bioanalyzer 2100, and re-quantified with the KAPA Library Quantification kit. Each immunoSEQ 96-well plate was sequenced on its own single-read 150-cycle Illumina NextSeq 550 flow cell. For the original study's pipeline: Because the immunoSEQ output included only junctional sequences and no quality scores, the filtering could not be the same as the filtering used for full-length reads. Sequences were annotated with PyIR, a Python wrapper for IgBLAST v1.9, using IMGT germline references to assign V/J genes and CDR3. Reads were removed for weak V/J assignments (E-value above 1e-6), missing CDR3, stop codons, out-of-frame junctions, or ambiguous translated residues. V3J clonotypes were defined by identical inferred V gene, J gene, and CDR3 amino acid sequence. Percentage overlap between repertoires was computed as shared unique clonotypes divided by the size of the smaller repertoire. Richness of each repertoire was evaluated using RTK rarefaction, the Chao1 estimator, and Recon v2.1 estimates of unobserved clonotypes. Generation probabilities were computed with OLGA for all TCRbeta clonotypes obtained by the gDNA method from four donors. The table comes from immuneACCESS by way of TCRdb, which keeps in-frame sequences with V and J called. Part of the clones is missing from these tables; in studies checked, under half for an unresolved V gene and the rest for unknown reasons. The V and J calls and the clone size are those of that table, but D and trimming were determined from the DNA. The sample yields a few million clones; 85% to 95% were counted once. 0.37% of the sample is in the top ten clones.

The chain employs TRBV14 and TRBJ1-2, with no confident D gene call. The source of this sequence is a man between 18 and 35 years old in good health. Some clones in this sample may be carry-over from other donors' samples. The material sequenced was naive CD4+ T cells from PBMCs. The cell subset or site label here, explained by the study, means: CD45RA+ positively selected. The base sequence is TGTGCCAGCAGCCAAGACCCACAGATCTGGTTTGGCTACACCTTC. The resulting protein is CASSQDPQIWFGYTF.